This T cell receptor beta chain was retrieved from a study of blood T cell repertoires in COVID-19. Study-level information: The origin of the acute and convalescent COVID-19 samples was the United States, Italy and Spain. From T cells, B-cell-depleted T cells, or PBMCs came the material, which was cDNA or gDNA.

Original analysis: Estimates of nucleated cell counts were drawn from the amplification of reference gene primers. Assay used: immunoSEQ multiplex PCR; TCRdb lists only in-frame clones, some missing. That table furnishes V, J and clone size, whereas the DNA furnished D and trimming. The table includes nearly 45,000 clones, 85% to 90% detected once. Seattle researchers signed up patients amid active infection and tracked them longitudinally. Germline V gene sequence: CDR1 SGHDT, CDR2 YYEEEE. Trimming took off 1 base at V and 2 bases at J, with 19 bases between the two ends. The CDR3 spans 17 residues. Sequencing input: peripheral blood. This clonotype was sampled from a man in his forties with COVID-19, enrolled during active disease. This rearrangement joins TRBV5-6 to TRBJ2-7; maybe TRBD1 (6 bases). CDR3 loop: CASSLIGPRDTTYEQYF. The DNA of the CDR3 is TGTGCCAGCAGCTTGATCGGGCCCCGGGACACTACCTACGAGCAGTACTTC.